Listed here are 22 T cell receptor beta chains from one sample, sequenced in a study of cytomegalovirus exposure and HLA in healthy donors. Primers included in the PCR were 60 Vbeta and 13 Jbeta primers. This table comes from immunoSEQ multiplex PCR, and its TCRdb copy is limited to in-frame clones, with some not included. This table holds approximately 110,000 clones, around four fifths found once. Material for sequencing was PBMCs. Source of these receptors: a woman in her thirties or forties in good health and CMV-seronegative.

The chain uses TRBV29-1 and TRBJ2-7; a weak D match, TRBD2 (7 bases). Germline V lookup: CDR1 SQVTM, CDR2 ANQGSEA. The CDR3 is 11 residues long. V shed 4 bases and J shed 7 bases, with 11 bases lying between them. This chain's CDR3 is CSVAGGREQYF. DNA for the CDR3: TGCAGCGTTGCGGGGGGCAGGGAGCAGTACTTC.

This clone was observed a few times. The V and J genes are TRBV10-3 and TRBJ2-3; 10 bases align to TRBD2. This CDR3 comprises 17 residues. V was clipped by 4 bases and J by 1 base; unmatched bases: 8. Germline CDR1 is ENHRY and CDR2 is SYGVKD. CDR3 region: CAISGIGLADGTDTQYF. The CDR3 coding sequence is TGTGCCATCAGTGGGATTGGACTAGCGGACGGCACAGATACGCAGTATTTT.

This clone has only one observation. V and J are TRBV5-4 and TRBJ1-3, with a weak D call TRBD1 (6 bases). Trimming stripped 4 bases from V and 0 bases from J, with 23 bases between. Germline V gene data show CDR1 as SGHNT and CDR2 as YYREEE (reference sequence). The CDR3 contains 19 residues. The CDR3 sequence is CASSTQGSSLYDSGNTIYF. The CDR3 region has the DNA TGTGCCAGCAGCACACAGGGCTCCTCACTTTATGACTCTGGAAACACCATATATTTT. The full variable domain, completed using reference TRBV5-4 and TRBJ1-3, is ETGVTQSPTHLIKTRGQQVTLRCSSQSGHNTVSWYQQALGQGPQFIFQYYREEENGRGNFPPRFSGLQFPNYSSELNVNALELDDSALYLCASSTQGSSLYDSGNTIYFGEGSWLTVV.

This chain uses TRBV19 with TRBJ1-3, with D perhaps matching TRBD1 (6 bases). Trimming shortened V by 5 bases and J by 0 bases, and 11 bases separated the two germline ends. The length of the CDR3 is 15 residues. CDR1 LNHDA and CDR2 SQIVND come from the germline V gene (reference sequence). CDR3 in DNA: TGTGCCAGTAGTGCCCAGACAGGCTCTGGAAACACCATATATTTT. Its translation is CASSAQTGSGNTIYF.

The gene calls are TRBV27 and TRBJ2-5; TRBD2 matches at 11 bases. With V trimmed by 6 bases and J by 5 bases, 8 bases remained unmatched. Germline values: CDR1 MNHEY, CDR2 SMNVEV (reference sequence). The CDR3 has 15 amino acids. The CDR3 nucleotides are TGTGCCAGCAGCCAGAATAGCGGGAGGGCCGAGACCCAGTACTTC. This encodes CASSQNSGRAETQYF.

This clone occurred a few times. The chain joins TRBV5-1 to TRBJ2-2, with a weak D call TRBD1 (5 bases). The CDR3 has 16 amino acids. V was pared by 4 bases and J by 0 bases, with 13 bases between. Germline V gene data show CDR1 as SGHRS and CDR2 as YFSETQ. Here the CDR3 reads CASSLGHTSNTGELFF. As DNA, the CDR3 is TGCGCCAGCAGCCTCGGACACACCTCGAACACCGGGGAGCTGTTTTTT.

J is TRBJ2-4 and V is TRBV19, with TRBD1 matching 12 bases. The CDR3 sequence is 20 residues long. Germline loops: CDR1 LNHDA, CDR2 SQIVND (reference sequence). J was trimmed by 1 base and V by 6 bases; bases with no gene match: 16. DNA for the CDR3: TGTGCCAGTAGCCTTTCGCACCGGGACAGGGGGCGTGGGGCCAAAAACATTCAGTACTTC. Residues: CASSLSHRDRGRGAKNIQYF.

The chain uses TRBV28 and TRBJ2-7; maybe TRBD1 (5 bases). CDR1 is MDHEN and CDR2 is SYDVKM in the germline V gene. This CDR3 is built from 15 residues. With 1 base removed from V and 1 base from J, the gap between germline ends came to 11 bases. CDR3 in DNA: TGTGCCAGCAGTTTATCAGGGTTGGGATCCTACGAGCAGTACTTC. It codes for CASSLSGLGSYEQYF.

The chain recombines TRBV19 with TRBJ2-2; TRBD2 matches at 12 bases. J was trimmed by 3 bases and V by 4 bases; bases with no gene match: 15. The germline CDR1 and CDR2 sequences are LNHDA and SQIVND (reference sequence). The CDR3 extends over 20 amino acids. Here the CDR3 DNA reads TGTGCCAGTAGTAATCGAGAGAGGACTAGCGGGACCTGGTACACCGGGGAGCTGTTTTTT. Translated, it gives CASSNRERTSGTWYTGELFF.

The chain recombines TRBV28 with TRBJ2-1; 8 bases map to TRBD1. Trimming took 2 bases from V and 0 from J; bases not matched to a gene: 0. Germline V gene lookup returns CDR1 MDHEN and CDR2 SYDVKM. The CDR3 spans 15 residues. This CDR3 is CASSLGQGSYNEQFF. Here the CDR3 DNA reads TGTGCCAGCAGTTTAGGACAGGGCTCCTACAATGAGCAGTTCTTC.

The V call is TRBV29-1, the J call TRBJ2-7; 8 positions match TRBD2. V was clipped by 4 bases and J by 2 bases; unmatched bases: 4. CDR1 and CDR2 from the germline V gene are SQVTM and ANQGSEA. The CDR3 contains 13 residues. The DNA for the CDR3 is TGCAGCGTTGGGGCGGGAGGTCCCTACGAGCAGTACTTC. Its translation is CSVGAGGPYEQYF.

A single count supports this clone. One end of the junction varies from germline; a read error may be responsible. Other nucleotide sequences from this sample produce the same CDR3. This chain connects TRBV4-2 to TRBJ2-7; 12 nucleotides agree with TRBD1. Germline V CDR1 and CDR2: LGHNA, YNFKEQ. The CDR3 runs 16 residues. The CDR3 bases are TGTGCCAGCAGCCAAGGGGAAGGGACAGGGGGCAACGAGCAATACTTC. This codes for CASSQGEGTGGNEQYF.

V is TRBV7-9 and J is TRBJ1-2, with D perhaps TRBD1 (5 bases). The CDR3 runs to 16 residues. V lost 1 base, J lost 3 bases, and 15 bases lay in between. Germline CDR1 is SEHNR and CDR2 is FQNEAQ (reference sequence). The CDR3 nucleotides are TGTGCCAGCAGCTTAGGGGCAGGGTCGGATTACTATGGCTACACCTTC. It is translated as CASSLGAGSDYYGYTF.

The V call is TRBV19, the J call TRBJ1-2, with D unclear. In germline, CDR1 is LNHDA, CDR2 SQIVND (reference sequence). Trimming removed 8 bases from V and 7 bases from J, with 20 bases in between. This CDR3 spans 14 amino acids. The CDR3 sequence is CASAIQLGRGGYTF. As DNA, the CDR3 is TGTGCCAGTGCCATACAACTGGGCCGGGGTGGCTACACCTTC.

The CDR3 region has the DNA TGTGCCAGCAGCTTAGCGGCCGGGGGGGGACGCGCAGATACGCAGTATTTT. Its translation is CASSLAAGGGRADTQYF. This chain joins TRBV7-2 and TRBJ2-3, with 8 bases aligning to TRBD2. This CDR3 contains 17 residues. Germline CDR1 SGHTA, CDR2 FQGNSA. The trim removed 0 bases at V and 4 bases at J, leaving 9 bases unmatched.

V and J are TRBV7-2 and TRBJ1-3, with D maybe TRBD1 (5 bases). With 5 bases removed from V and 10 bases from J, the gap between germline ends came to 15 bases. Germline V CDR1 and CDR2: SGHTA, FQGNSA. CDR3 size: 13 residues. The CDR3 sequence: CASSLGGTATIYF. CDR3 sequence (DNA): TGTGCCAGCAGCCTGGGGGGTACAGCGACCATATATTTT. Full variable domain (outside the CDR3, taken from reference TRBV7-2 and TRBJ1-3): GAGVSQSPSNKVTEKGKDVELRCDPISGHTALYWYRQSLGQGLEFLIYFQGNSAPDKSGLPSDRFSAERTGGSVSTLTIQRTQQEDSAVYLCASSLGGTATIYFGEGSWLTVV.

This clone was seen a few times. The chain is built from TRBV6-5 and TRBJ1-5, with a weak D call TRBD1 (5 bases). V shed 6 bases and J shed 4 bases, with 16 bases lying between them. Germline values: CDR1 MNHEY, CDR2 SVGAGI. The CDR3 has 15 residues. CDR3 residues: CASRYRPRGNQPQHF. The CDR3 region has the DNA TGTGCCAGCAGGTACAGGCCCCGGGGGAATCAGCCCCAGCATTTT.

As DNA, the CDR3 is TGTGCCAGCAGCTTAGTAGCGGGGGAGACCGGGGAGCTGTTTTTT. The encoded protein is CASSLVAGETGELFF. The chain carries TRBV7-2 and TRBJ2-2, with 9 bases aligning to TRBD2. In germline, CDR1 is SGHTA, CDR2 FQGNSA. J gave up 5 bases and V 1 base, and 2 bases lay outside the gene matches. CDR3 length equals 15 residues.

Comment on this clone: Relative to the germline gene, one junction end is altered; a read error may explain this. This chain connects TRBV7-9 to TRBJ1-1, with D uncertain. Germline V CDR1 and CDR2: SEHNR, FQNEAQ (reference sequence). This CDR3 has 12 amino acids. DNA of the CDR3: TGTTCCAGCAGCTTTCAGGCCACTGAAGCTTTCTTT. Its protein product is CSSSFQATEAFF. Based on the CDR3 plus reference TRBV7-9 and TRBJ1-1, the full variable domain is DTGVSQNPRHKITKRGQNVTFRCDPISEHNRLYWYRQTLGQGPEFLTYFQNEAQLEKSRLLSDRFSAERPKGSFSTLEIQRTEQGDSAMYLCSSSFQATEAFFGQGTRLTVV.

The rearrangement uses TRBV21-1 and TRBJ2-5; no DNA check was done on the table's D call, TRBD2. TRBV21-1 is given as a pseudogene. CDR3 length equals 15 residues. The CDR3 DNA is TGTGCCAGCAGCCGTCGGACTAGGCACGGTGAGACCCAGTACTTC. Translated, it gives CASSRRTRHGETQYF.

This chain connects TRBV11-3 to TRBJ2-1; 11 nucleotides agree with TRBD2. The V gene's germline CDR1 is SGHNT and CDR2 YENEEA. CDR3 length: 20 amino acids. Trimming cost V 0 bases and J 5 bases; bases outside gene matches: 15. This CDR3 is CASSLDPTIQTSGDHNEQFF. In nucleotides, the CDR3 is TGTGCCAGCAGCTTAGATCCCACAATCCAGACTAGCGGGGACCACAATGAGCAGTTCTTC.

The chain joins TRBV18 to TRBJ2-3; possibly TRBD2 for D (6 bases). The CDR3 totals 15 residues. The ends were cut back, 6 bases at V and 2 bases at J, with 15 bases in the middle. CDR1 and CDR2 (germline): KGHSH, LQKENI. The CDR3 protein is CASSPRLEYTDTQYF. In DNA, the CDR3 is TGTGCCAGCTCCCCAAGACTAGAATACACAGATACGCAGTATTTT. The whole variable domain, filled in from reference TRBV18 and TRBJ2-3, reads NAGVMQNPRHLVRRRGQEARLRCSPMKGHSHVYWYRQLPEEGLKFMVYLQKENIIDESGMPKERFSAEFPKEGPSILRIQQVVRGDSAAYFCASSPRLEYTDTQYFGPGTRLTVL.